This TCR beta chain was profiled in a study of blood T cell repertoires in COVID-19 (dated by TCRdb to about 2020). In terms of the full investigation: Samples from collaborators originated in the United States, Italy and Spain and spanned both the acute and convalescent phases of COVID-19. Samples were obtained from the ongoing ImmuneRACE study (first 160 participants) and from 1,254 subjects provided by 6 global collaborators. The material from the prospective study consisted of cDNA or gDNA derived from T cells, B-cell-depleted T cells, or PBMCs. Deeply sampled blood TCRbeta repertoires from subjects exposed to, actively infected with, or recovered from COVID-19 were included in the dataset. The repertoires were released in a freely available public database meant as a resource for research on the immune response to SARS-CoV-2. Where available, HLA class I and class II types were taken from metadata supplied by the sample provider and were not determined by assay-based typing. A de-identified subject ID, COVID-19 status, age in years and sex were almost always included in the sample metadata. Study-level results and caveats: The amount of clinical and demographic metadata varied by source and participant and was provided uncurated.

V drops 3 bases and J drops 5 bases, leaving 8 bases in between. Including cysteine and phenylalanine, the CDR3 has 13 amino acids. Only the CDR3 DNA stays, 39 bases, in frame from base 1. CDR1 and CDR2 were assigned from the germline V gene as MRHNA and SNTAGT. TCRbeta CDR3 regions were amplified from genomic DNA by means of the immunoSEQ Assay, a bias-controlled multiplex PCR. The study's own analysis went as follows. The number of nucleated cells in each sample was estimated from the amplification of reference gene primers within the assay. Sequence reads were collapsed and filtered to measure the absolute abundance of every unique TCRbeta CDR3 rearrangement. Productive Simpson clonality was computed per sample as the square root of Simpson's diversity index over productive rearrangements. In its TCRdb copy, this immuneACCESS table keeps in-frame sequences only and misses some clones. Where compared with another copy, unresolved V genes explain less than half of these, and the others have no known cause. V and J calls plus clone size are reproduced from that table; the DNA served to infer D and trimming. This sample lists approximately 190,000 clones; around 84% were detected once. Of the sample, less than 20% falls within the top ten clones.

Each collaborating institution followed its own protocols to collect whole blood in K2EDTA tubes. Collaborator samples were shipped for TCRbeta analysis as frozen whole blood, isolated PBMCs, or DNA extracted from either sample type. A remark on this clone: It has no known antigen specificity. Qualities for individual bases were not recorded, and no much larger clone is one base off.

The sequence came from a human donor in a cohort sampled during active COVID-19. In this chain, TRBV6-4 is recombined with TRBJ2-1; the D gene is possibly TRBD1, with 5 bases matching. Sequencing was carried out using peripheral blood. CDR3 sequence: CASSETVNNEQFF. The bases read TGTGCCAGCAGTGAGACAGTGAACAATGAGCAGTTCTTC.